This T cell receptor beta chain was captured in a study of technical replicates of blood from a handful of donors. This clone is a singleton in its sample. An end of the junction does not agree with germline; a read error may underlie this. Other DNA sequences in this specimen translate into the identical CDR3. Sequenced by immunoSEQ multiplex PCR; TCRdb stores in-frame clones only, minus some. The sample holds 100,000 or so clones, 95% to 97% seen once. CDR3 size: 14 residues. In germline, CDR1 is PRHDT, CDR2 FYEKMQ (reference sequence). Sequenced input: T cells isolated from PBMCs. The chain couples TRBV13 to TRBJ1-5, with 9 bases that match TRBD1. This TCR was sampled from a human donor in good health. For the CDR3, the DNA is TGTGCCAGCAGCCTAGGGACAGGGAATCAGCCCCAGCATTTT. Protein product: CASSLGTGNQPQHF.